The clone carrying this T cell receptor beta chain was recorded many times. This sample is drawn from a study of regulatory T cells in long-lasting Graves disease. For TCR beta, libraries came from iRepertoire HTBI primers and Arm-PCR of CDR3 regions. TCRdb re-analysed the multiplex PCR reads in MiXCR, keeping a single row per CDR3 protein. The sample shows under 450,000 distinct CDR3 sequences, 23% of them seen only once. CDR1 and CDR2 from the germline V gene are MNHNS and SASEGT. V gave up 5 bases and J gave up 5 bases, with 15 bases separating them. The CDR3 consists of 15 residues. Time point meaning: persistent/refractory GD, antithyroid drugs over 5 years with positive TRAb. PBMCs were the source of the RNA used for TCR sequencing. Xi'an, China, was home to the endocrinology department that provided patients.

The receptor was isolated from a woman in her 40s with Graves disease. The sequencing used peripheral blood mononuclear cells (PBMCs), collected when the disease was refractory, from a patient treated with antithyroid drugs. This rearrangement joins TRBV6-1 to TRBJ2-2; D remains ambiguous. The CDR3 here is CASSTDLRLTGELFF. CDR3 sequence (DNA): TGTGCCAGCAGTACCGACCTACGACTTACCGGGGAGCTGTTTTTT.